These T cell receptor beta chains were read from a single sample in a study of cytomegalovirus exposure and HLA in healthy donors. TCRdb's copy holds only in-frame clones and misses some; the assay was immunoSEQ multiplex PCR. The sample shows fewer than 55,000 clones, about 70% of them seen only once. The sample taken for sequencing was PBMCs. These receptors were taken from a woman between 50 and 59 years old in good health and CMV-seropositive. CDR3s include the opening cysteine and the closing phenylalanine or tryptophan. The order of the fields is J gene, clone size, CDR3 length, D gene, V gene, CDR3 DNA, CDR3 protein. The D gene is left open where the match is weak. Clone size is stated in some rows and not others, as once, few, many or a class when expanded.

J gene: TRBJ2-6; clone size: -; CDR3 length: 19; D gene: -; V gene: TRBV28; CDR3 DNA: TGTGCCAGCGAGAAAGGGGGTTCAGGGGGAGGCTATGGGGCCAACGTCCTGACTTTC; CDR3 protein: CASEKGGSGGGYGANVLTF
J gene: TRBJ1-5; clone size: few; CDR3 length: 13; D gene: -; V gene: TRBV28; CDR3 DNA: TGTGCTGTGGCAGGCGGGGTCGGTCAGCCCCAGCATTTT; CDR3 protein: CAVAGGVGQPQHF
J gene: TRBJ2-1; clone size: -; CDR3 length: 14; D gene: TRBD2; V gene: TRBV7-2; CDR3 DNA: TGTGCCAGCAGCTTAGTAGCGGGAGGAGGGGAGCAGTTCTTC; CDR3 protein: CASSLVAGGGEQFF
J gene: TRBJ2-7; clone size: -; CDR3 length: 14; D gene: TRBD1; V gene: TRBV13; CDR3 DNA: TGTGCCAGCAGCCCCGGGACAGGAGACTACGAGCAGTACTTC; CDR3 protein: CASSPGTGDYEQYF
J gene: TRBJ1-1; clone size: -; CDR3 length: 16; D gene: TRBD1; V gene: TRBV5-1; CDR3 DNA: TGCGCCAGCAGCTTGACCGGGACAGGGCTTAACACTGAAGCTTTCTTT; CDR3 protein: CASSLTGTGLNTEAFF
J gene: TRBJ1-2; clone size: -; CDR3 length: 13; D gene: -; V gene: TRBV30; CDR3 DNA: TGTGCCTGGAGTGTAGACAGTCCGTATGGCTACACCTTC; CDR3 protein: CAWSVDSPYGYTF
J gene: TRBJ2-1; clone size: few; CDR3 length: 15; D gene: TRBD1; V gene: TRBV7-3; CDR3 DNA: TGTGCCAGCAGCTTAAGCGCTAACAGGGGGAATGAGCAGTTCTTC; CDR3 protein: CASSLSANRGNEQFF
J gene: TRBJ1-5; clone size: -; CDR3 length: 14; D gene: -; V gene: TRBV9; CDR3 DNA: TGTGCCAGCAGCGGAGGCGGAAGCAATCAGCCCCAGCATTTT; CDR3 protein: CASSGGGSNQPQHF
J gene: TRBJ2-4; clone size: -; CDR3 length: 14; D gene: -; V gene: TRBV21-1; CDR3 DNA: TGTGCCAGCGTACGGCGGCTAGCCAAAAACATTCAGTACTTC; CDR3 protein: CASVRRLAKNIQYF
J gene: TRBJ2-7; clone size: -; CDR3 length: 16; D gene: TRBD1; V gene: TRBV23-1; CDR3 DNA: TGCGCCAGCAGTCAATTGGAGGCAGGGGGCGTGGGCGAGCAGTACTTC; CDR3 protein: CASSQLEAGGVGEQYF
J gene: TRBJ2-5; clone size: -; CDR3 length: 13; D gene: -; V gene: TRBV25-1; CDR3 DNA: TGTGCCAGCAAATCTGGCGGGAAAGAGACCCAGTACTTC; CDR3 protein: CASKSGGKETQYF
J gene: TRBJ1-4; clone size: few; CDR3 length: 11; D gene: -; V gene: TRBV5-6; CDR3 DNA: TGTGCCAGCCAGCAGTCCGGGACAAGTGTTTTT; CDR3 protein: CASQQSGTSVF
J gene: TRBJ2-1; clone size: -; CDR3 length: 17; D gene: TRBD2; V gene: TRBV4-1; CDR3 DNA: TGCGCCAGCAGCCAAGAAAGGTCTAGCGGGAGATCCGATGAGCAGTTCTTC; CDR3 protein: CASSQERSSGRSDEQFF
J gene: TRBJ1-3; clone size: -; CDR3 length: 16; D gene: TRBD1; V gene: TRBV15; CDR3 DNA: TGTGCCACCAGCAATCCCGGGACAGGGGACCGGAACACCATATATTTT; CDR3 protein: CATSNPGTGDRNTIYF
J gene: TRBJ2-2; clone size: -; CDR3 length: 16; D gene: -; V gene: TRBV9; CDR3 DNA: TGTGCCAGCAGTATTCAAGATAGATTAAACACCGGGGAGCTGTTTTTT; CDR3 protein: CASSIQDRLNTGELFF
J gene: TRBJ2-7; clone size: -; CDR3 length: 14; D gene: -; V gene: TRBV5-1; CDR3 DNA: TGCGCCAGCAGCTTGGTGCGCACGTCCCGCGAGCAGTACTTC; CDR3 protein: CASSLVRTSREQYF
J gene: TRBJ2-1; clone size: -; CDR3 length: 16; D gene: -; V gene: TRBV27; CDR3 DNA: TGTGCCAGCAGTTTCTTTAAGCGGGCCACCTACAATGAGCAGTTCTTC; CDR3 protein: CASSFFKRATYNEQFF
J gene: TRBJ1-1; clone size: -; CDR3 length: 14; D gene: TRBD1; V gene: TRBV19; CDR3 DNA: TGTGCCAGTAGCTCCGGGACAGGGAACACTGAAGCTTTCTTT; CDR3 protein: CASSSGTGNTEAFF
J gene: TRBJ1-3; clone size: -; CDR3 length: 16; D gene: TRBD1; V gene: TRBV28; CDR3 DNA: TGTGCCAGCATCGCGACCGGGACAGGGGGCGGAAACACCATATATTTT; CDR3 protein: CASIATGTGGGNTIYF
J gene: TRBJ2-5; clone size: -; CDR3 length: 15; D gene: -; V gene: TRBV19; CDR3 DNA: TGTGCCAGTAGTGAGCGCCTGACAGGACAAGAGACCCAGTACTTC; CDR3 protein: CASSERLTGQETQYF
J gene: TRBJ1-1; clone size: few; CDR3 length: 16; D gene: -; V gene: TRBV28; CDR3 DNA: TGTGCCAGCAGTCCATCTGATCGGGTCTGGAACACTGAAGCTTTCTTT; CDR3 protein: CASSPSDRVWNTEAFF
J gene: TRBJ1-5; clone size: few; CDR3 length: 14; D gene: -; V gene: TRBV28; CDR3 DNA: TGTGCCAGCATATGGGGAGCTGGCAATCAGCCCCAGCATTTT; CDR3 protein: CASIWGAGNQPQHF
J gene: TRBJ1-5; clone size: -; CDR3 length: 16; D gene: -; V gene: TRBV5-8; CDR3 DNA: TGTGCCAGCACCCGGGAGCCCGGGGCCCGTAATCAGCCCCAGCATTTT; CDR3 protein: CASTREPGARNQPQHF
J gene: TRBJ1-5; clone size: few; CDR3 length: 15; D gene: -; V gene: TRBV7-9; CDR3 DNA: TGTGCCAGCAGCTTAGGGGGACTCCATAATCAGCCCCAGCATTTT; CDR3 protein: CASSLGGLHNQPQHF
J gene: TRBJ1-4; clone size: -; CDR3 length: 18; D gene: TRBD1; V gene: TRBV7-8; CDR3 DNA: TGTGCCAGCAGCGTCGACAGGGAGGCCCGATTAACTAATGAAAAACTGTTTTTT; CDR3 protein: CASSVDREARLTNEKLFF
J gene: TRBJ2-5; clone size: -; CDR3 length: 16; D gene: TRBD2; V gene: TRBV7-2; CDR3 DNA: TGTGCCAGCAGCCCGACTAGCGGGCCTAAGGGGGAGACCCAGTACTTC; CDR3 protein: CASSPTSGPKGETQYF
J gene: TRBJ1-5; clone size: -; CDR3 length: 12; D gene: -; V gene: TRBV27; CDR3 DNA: TGTGCCAGTCCTAGGGGGGGACCCGAGGGGCATTTT; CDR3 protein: CASPRGGPEGHF
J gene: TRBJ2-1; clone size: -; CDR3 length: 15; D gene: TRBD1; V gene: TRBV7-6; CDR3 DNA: TGTGCCAGCAGCAAACGGACAGGGGAAGGGAATGAGCAGTTCTTC; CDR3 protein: CASSKRTGEGNEQFF
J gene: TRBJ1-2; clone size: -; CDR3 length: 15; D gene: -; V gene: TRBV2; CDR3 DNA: TGTGCCAGCAGACGTTCAGGGAATTACAACTATGGCTACACCTTC; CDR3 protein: CASRRSGNYNYGYTF
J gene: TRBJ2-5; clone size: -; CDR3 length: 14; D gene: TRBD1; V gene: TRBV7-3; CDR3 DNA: TGTGCCAGCAGCAAGACAGGGGGGAAGGAGACCCAGTACTTC; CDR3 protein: CASSKTGGKETQYF
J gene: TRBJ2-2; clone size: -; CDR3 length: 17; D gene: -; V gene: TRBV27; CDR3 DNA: TGTGCCAGCAGCCCACGCAAACCGACAGGGAACACCGGGGAGCTGTTTTTT; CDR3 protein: CASSPRKPTGNTGELFF
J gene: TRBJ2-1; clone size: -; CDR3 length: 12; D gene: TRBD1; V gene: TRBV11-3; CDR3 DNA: TGTGCCAGCAGCTTCCCGACAGGGGGGCAGTTCTTC; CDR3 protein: CASSFPTGGQFF
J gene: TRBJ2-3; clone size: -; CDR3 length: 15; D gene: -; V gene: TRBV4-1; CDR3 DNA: TGCGCCAGCAGCCAGGCCTTTCAGGGGACAGATACGCAGTATTTT; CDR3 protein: CASSQAFQGTDTQYF
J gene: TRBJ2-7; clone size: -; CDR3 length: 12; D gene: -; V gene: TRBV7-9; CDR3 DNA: TGTGCCAGCAGCTTAGACAGGGCCGAGCAGTACTTC; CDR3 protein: CASSLDRAEQYF
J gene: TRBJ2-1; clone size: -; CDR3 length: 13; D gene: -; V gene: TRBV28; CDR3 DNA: TGTGCCAGCAGTCTGGAGGAGGGCAATGAGCAGTTCTTC; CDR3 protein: CASSLEEGNEQFF
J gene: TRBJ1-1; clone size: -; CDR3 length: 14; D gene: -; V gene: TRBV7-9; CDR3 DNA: TGTGCCAGCAGCTCCGCCAGGGGGAACACTGAAGCTTTCTTT; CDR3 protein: CASSSARGNTEAFF